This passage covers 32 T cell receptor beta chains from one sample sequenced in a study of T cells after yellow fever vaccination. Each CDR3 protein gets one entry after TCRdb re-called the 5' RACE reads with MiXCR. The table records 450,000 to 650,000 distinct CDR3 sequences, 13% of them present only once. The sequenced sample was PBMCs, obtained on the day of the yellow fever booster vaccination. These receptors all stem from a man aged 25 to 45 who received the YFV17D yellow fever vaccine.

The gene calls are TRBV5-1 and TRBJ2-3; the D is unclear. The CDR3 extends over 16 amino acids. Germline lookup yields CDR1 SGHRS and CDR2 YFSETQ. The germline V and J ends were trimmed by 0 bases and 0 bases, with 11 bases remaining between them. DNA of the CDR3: TGCGCCAGCAGCTTGGCCCAGCTTACTAGCACAGATACGCAGTATTTT. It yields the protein CASSLAQLTSTDTQYF.

CDR3 residues: CSARRQGGTNTGELFF. DNA of the CDR3: TGCAGTGCTAGGAGACAGGGGGGAACGAACACCGGGGAGCTGTTTTTT. This chain links TRBV20-1 with TRBJ2-2; 9 positions agree with TRBD1. V shed 3 bases and J 0 bases; nucleotides not matched to a gene: 5. Per the germline V gene, CDR1 is DFQATT and CDR2 is SNEGSKA (reference sequence). The CDR3 sequence is 16 residues long.

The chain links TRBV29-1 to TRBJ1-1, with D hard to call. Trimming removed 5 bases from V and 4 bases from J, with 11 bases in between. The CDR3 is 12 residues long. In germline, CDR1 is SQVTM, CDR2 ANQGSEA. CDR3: CSVMLGITEAFF. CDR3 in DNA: TGCAGCGTTATGCTCGGTATCACTGAAGCTTTCTTT. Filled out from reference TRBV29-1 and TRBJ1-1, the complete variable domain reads SAVISQKPSRDICQRGTSLTIQCQVDSQVTMMFWYRQQPGQSLTLIATANQGSEATYESGFVIDKFPISRPNLTFSTLTVSNMSPEDSSIYLCSVMLGITEAFFGQGTRLTVV.

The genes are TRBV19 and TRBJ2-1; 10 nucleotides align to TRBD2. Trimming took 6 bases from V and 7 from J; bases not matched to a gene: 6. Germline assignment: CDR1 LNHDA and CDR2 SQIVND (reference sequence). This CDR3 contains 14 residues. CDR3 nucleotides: TGTGCCAGTAGGGCTCTAGCGGGAGATAATGAGCAGTTCTTC. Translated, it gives CASRALAGDNEQFF.

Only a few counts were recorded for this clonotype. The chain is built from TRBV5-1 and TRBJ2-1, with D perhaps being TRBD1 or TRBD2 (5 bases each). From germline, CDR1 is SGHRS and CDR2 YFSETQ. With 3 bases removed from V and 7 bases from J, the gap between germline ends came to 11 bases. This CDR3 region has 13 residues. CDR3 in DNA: TGCGCCAGCAGCTCAGAGGGGCGGAATGAGCAGTTCTTC. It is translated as CASSSEGRNEQFF.

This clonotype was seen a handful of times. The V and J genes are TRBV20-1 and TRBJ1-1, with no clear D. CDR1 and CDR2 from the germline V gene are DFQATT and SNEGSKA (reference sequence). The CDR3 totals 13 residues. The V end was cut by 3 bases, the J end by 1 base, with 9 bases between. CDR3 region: CSARSGQNTEAFF. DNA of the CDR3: TGCAGTGCTAGGAGCGGCCAGAACACTGAAGCTTTCTTT.

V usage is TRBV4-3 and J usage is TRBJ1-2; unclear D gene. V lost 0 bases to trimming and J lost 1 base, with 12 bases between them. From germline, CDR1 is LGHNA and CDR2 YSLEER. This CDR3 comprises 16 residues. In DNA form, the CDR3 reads TGCGCCAGCAGCCAAGATAGTGGGCTCCTTAACTATGGCTACACCTTC. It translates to CASSQDSGLLNYGYTF.

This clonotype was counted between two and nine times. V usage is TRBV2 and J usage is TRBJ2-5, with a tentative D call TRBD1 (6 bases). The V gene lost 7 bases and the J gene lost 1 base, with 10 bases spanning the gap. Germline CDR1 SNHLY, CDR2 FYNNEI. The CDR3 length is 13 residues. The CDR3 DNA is TGTGCCAGCACGACAGGAATCCAAGAGACCCAGTACTTC. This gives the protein CASTTGIQETQYF.

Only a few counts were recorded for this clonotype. The CDR3 DNA is TGTGCCAGCAGTTCTAGCGGGAGGGCCCCTACGCAGTATTTT. Its protein is CASSSSGRAPTQYF. The rearrangement links TRBV27 to TRBJ2-3; 12 bases match TRBD2. The CDR3 loop spans 14 amino acids. Trimming cost V 4 bases and J 8 bases; bases outside gene matches: 4. Germline V CDR1 and CDR2: MNHEY, SMNVEV (reference sequence).

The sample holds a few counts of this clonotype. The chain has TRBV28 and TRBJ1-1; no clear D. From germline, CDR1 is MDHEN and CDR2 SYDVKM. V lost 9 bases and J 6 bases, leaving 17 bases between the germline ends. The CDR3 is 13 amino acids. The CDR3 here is CASKGPPRPEAFF. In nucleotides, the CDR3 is TGTGCCAGTAAAGGACCGCCTAGGCCTGAAGCTTTCTTT.

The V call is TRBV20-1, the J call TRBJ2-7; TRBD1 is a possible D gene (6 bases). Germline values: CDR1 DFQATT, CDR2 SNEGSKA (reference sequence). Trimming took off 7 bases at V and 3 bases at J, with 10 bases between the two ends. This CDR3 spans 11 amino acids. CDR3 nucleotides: TGCAGTGTAGGGGGAGTCTACGAGCAGTACTTC. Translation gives CSVGGVYEQYF.

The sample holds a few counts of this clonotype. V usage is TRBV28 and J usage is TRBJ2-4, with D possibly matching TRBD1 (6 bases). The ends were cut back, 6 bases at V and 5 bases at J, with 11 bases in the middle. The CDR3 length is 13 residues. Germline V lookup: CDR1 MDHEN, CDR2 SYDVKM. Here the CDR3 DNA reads TGTGCCAGCAGGTGGGGGCTTCAAAACATTCAGTACTTC. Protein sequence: CASRWGLQNIQYF. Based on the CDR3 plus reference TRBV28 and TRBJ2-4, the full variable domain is DVKVTQSSRYLVKRTGEKVFLECVQDMDHENMFWYRQDPGLGLRLIYFSYDVKMKEKGDIPEGYSVSREKKERFSLILESASTNQTSMYLCASRWGLQNIQYFGAGTRLSVL.

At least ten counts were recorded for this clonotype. As DNA, the CDR3 is TGTGCCAGCAGCTTAGGGGGGCGTAAAACCGGGGAGCTGTTTTTT. This codes for CASSLGGRKTGELFF. V and J are TRBV7-2 and TRBJ2-2; tentative D call: TRBD1 (6 bases). The length of the CDR3 is 15 residues. Trimming took 1 base from V and 5 from J, leaving 11 bases between them. Germline V CDR1 and CDR2: SGHTA, FQGNSA.

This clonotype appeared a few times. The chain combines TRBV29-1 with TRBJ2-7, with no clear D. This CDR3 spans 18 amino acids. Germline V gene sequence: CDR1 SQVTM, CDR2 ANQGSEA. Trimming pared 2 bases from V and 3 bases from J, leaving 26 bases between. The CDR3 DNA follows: TGCAGCGTTGAACAGCGAGACCCCGAATCATTCGCTCGCTACGAGCAGTACTTC. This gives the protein CSVEQRDPESFARYEQYF.

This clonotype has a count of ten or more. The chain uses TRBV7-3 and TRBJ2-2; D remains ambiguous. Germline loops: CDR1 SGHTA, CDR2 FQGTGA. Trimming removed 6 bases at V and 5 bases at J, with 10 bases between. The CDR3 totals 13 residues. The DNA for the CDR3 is TGTGCCAGCAGTCCGGAACCTACCGGGGAGCTGTTTTTT. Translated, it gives CASSPEPTGELFF. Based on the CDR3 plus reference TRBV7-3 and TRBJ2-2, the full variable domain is GAGVSQTPSNKVTEKGKYVELRCDPISGHTALYWYRQSLGQGPEFLIYFQGTGAADDSGLPNDRFFAVRPEGSVSTLKIQRTERGDSAVYLCASSPEPTGELFFGEGSRLTVL.

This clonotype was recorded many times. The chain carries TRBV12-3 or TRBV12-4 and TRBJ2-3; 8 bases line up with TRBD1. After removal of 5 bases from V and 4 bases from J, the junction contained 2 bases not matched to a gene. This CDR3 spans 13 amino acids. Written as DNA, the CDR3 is TGTGCCAGCAGTGGACAGGGACCAGATACGCAGTATTTT. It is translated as CASSGQGPDTQYF.

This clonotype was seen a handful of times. The CDR3 loop reads CASTGLSYEQYF. For the CDR3, the DNA is TGTGCCAGCACCGGGCTATCCTACGAGCAGTACTTC. The V and J genes are TRBV6-5 and TRBJ2-7; D is unresolved. The CDR3 contains 12 residues. V was shortened by 7 bases and J by 1 base, with 8 bases between the two germline ends. Germline CDR1 reads MNHEY; CDR2 reads SVGAGI.

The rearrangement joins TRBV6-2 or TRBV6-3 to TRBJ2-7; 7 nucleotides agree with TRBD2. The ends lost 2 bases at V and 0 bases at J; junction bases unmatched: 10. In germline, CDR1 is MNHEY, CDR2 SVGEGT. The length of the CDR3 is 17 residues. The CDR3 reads CASSYSEWLADSYEQYF. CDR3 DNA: TGTGCCAGCAGTTACAGTGAGTGGCTAGCGGACTCCTACGAGCAGTACTTC.

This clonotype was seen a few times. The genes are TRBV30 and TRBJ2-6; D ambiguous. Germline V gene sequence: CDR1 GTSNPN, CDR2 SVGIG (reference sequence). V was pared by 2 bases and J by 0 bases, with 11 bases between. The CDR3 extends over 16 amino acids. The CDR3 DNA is TGTGCCTGGAGTAGCAAACGCATCTCTGGGGCCAACGTCCTGACTTTC. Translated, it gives CAWSSKRISGANVLTF.

The DNA of the CDR3 is TGCGCCAGCAGCTCGCAGGGTTTGTCCGGGGCCAACGTCCTGACTTTC. Its translation is CASSSQGLSGANVLTF. This chain connects TRBV5-1 to TRBJ2-6; TRBD1 is a possible D gene (5 bases). The CDR3 totals 16 residues. Per the germline V gene, CDR1 is SGHRS and CDR2 is YFSETQ. The V gene lost 3 bases and the J gene lost 4 bases, with 14 bases spanning the gap.

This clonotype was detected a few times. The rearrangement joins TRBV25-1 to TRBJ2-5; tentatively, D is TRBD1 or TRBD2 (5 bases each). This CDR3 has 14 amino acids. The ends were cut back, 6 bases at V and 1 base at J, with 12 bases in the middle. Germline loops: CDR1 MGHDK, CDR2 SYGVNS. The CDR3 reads CASSQLGGQETQYF. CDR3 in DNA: TGTGCCAGCAGCCAACTTGGGGGCCAAGAGACCCAGTACTTC.

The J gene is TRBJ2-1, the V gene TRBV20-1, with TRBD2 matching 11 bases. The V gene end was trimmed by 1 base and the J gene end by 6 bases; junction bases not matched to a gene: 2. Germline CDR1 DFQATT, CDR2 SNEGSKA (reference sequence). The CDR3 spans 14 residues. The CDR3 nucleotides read TGCAGTGCTAGAGGTAGCGGGAGGGGCAATGAGCAGTTCTTC. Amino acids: CSARGSGRGNEQFF.

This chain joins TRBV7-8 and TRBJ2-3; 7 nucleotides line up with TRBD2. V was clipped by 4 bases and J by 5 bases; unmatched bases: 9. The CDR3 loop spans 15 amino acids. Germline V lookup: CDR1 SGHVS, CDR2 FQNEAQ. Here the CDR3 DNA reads TGTGCCAGCAGCTCCGCCCGACTAGCAGGAGATACGCAGTATTTT. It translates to CASSSARLAGDTQYF. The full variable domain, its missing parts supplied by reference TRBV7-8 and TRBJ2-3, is GAGVSQSPRYKVAKRGQDVALRCDPISGHVSLFWYQQALGQGPEFLTYFQNEAQLDKSGLPSDRFFAERPEGSVSTLKIQRTQQEDSAVYLCASSSARLAGDTQYFGPGTRLTVL.

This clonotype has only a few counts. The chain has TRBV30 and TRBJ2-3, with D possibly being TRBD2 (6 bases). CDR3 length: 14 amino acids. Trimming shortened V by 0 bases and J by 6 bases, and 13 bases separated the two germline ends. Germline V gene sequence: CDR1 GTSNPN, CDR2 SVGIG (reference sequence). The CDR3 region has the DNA TGTGCCTGGAGTGTACCCGGGAGTGCGGATACGCAGTATTTT. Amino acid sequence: CAWSVPGSADTQYF.

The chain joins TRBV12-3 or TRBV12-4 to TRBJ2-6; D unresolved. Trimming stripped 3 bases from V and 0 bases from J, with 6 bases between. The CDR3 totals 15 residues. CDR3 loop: CASSFLVSGANVLTF. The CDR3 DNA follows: TGTGCCAGCAGTTTTTTGGTCTCTGGGGCCAACGTCCTGACTTTC.

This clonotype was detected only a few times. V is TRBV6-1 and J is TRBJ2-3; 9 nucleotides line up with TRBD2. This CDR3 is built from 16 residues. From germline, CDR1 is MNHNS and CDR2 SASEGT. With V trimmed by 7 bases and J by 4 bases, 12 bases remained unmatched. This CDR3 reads CASMYRGRGFSDTQYF. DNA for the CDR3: TGTGCCAGCATGTATCGCGGGAGGGGGTTTTCAGATACGCAGTATTTT.

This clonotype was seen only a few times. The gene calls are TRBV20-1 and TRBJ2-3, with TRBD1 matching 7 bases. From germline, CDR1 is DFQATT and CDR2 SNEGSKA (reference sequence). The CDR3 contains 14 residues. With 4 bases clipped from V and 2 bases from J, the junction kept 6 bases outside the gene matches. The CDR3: CSATTGTATDTQYF. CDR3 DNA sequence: TGCAGTGCTACTACCGGGACAGCCACAGATACGCAGTATTTT.

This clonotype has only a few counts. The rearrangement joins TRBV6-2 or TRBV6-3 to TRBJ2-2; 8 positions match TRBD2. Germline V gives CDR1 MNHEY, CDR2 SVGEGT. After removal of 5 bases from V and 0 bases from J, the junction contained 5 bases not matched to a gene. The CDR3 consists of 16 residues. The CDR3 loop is CASSAGLAANTGELFF. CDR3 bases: TGTGCCAGCAGTGCCGGACTAGCCGCGAACACCGGGGAGCTGTTTTTT.

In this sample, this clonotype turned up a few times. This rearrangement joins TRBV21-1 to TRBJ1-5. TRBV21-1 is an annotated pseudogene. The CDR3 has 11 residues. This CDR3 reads CARDLDQPQHF. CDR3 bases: TGTGCCAGGGATCTTGATCAGCCCCAGCATTTT.

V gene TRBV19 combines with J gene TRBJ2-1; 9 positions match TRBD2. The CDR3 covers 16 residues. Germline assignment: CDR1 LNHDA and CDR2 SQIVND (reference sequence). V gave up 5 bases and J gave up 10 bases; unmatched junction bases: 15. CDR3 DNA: TGTGCCAGTAGTCCCCTCTTTGGCGGGAGGGCCGGGGAGCAGTTCTTC. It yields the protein CASSPLFGGRAGEQFF.

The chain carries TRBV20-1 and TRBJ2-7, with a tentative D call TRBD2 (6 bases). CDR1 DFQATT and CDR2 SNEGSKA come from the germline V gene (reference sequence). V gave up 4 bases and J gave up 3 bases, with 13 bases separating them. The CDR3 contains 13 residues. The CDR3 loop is CSANGGPHYEQYF. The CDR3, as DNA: TGCAGTGCTAACGGGGGACCTCACTACGAGCAGTACTTC.

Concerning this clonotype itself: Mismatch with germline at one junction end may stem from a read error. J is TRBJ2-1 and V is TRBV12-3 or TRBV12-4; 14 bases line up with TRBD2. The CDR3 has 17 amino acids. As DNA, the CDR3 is TGTGCCAGCAGTTCGAATCTCGGACTAGCGGGAGGATATGAGCAGCTCTTC. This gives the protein CASSSNLGLAGGYEQLF.